This record looks at one T cell receptor beta chain sequence and its context. This clone was recorded only once. The target of this receptor is not known. No qualities accompany the bases; no much larger clone lies one base away. The CDR3, cysteine through phenylalanine, is 13 amino acids long. This entry keeps only the CDR3 DNA: 39 bases, framed from base 1. Sequences SGHRS (CDR1) and YFSETQ (CDR2) are obtained from the germline V gene. Trimmed from V: 3 bases; trimmed from J: 5 bases; junction bases lacking a gene match: 2. The sample belongs to a study of blood T cell repertoires in COVID-19 (dated by TCRdb to 2020 to 2022). For context, the study as a whole: The collaborator samples originated in the United States, Italy and Spain and spanned the acute and convalescent phases of COVID-19. The prospective study material was composed of cDNA or gDNA derived from T cells, B-cell-depleted T cells, or PBMCs. Subjects who had been exposed to COVID-19, were actively infected with it, or had recovered from it provided the deeply sampled blood TCRbeta repertoires that made up the dataset. A freely available public database, intended as a resource for researchers studying the immune response to SARS-CoV-2, is where the repertoires were released. The samples were drawn from two sources: the first 160 participants of the ongoing ImmuneRACE study, and 1,254 subjects contributed by 6 global collaborators. Sample metadata almost always included a de-identified subject ID, COVID-19 status, age in years and sex. HLA class I and class II types, where available, came from metadata supplied by the sample provider rather than from assay-based typing.

What the authors observed across the whole study: Clinical and demographic metadata were provided uncurated, with the amount varying by source and participant.

In the prospective study, participants were roughly 18 to 100 years old, resided in fewer than 25 geographic areas of the United States, and were enrolled through a virtual design. In the prospective study, participants were assigned to cohorts based on the clinical history participants reported in a screening survey and a study questionnaire. For ImmuneRACE Cohort 3, a participant was defined as recovered based on two consecutive negative NP/OP PCR tests, clearance by a healthcare professional, or resolution of symptoms. In the prospective study, mobile phlebotomists collected whole blood, serum and a nasopharyngeal or oropharyngeal swab from each participant. Over a 2-month period, participants in the prospective study had the option of providing additional blood draws and questionnaires. Before DNA extraction, prospective study blood samples were shipped either frozen or at room temperature.

TCRbeta CDR3 regions were amplified from genomic DNA using the immunoSEQ Assay, a bias-controlled multiplex PCR. The published analysis was carried out like this. Within the assay, amplification of reference gene primers was used to estimate how many nucleated cells each sample contained. Sequence reads were collapsed and filtered to measure the absolute abundance of every unique TCRbeta CDR3 rearrangement. For each sample, productive Simpson clonality was calculated as the square root of Simpson's diversity index over productive rearrangements. TCRdb mirrors the immuneACCESS table, restricted to in-frame sequences. Some clones are absent from its copies; in checked studies, under half trace to an unresolved V gene, and the reason for the others is unknown. That table furnishes V, J and clone size, whereas the DNA furnished D and trimming. The sample table contains 300,000 to 400,000 clones; only one count was recorded for about 88% of them. Together, the top ten hold approximately 0.99% of the sample.

The sequenced material came from PBMCs or T cells enriched from blood (not recorded which). Recombination joined TRBV5-1 with TRBJ1-1, and 9 junctional nucleotides match TRBD1. The origin of this receptor is a woman in her thirties who had recovered from COVID-19. The DNA sequence follows: TGCGCCAGCAGCTGGGACAGGGCTACTGAAGCTTTCTTT. This yields the protein CASSWDRATEAFF.